The 23 T cell receptor beta chains given below trace back to one sample, sequenced in a study of cytomegalovirus exposure and HLA in healthy donors. The PCR used 60 Vbeta and 13 Jbeta primers. Sequencing was performed with immunoSEQ multiplex PCR; in TCRdb, only in-frame clones are kept and a portion is missing. Of around 120,000 clones in the sample, around 76% were seen once. Sequencing was performed on PBMCs. The receptors stem from a man aged 55 to 69 in good health and CMV-seropositive.

This sequence joins TRBV2 and TRBJ1-2; D remains ambiguous. Trimming shortened V by 0 bases and J by 4 bases, and 9 bases separated the two germline ends. The CDR3 sequence is 14 residues long. Germline V gene data show CDR1 as SNHLY and CDR2 as FYNNEI. Written as DNA, the CDR3 is TGTGCCAGCAGTGAAGCGCGGAACCGCTATGGCTACACCTTC. It is translated as CASSEARNRYGYTF.

The table lists this clone with a count of one. CDR3 coding DNA: TGCAGTGCCCCGAAGGACTTAGAAGCTTTCTTT. Its protein product is CSAPKDLEAFF. The V and J genes are TRBV20-1 and TRBJ1-1; no definite D call. V shed 6 bases and J shed 8 bases, with 13 bases lying between them. Germline CDR1 and CDR2: DFQATT and SNEGSKA (reference sequence). This CDR3 spans 11 amino acids.

This rearrangement joins TRBV7-3 to TRBJ2-5, with 10 bases aligning to TRBD1. Per germline, CDR1 SGHTA and CDR2 FQGTGA. V dropped 0 bases and J dropped 5; count of bases not matched to a gene: 3. The CDR3 has 15 residues. The CDR3 DNA sequence: TGTGCCAGCAGCTTAACCGGACAGGGGGGGGAGACCCAGTACTTC. Translation gives CASSLTGQGGETQYF.

This clone was seen a few times. The rearrangement uses TRBV6-5 and TRBJ1-6, with 8 nucleotides matching TRBD1. The CDR3 runs 15 residues. The ends lost 5 bases at V and 9 bases at J; junction bases unmatched: 9. Germline CDR1 is MNHEY and CDR2 is SVGAGI. The CDR3 DNA sequence: TGTGCCAGCAGTAAAAGGACAGGGAGTAGTTCACCCCTCCACTTT. Its protein is CASSKRTGSSSPLHF.

V is TRBV5-1 and J is TRBJ2-7; 9 positions agree with TRBD2. Germline CDR1 reads SGHRS; CDR2 reads YFSETQ. The CDR3 is 16 amino acids. The V gene end was trimmed by 4 bases and the J gene end by 0 bases; junction bases not matched to a gene: 8. The CDR3 DNA reads as TGCGCCAGCAGCCCAGGGCAACTAGCGGGCTCCTACGAGCAGTACTTC. Translated: CASSPGQLAGSYEQYF.

The V and J genes are TRBV18 and TRBJ2-4; maybe TRBD1 (5 bases). Germline CDR1 and CDR2: KGHSH and LQKENI. The CDR3 length is 17 residues. V was trimmed by 3 bases and J by 6 bases, leaving 21 bases between them. The chain's CDR3 is CASSPASGSFSGNIQYF. As DNA, the CDR3 is TGTGCCAGCTCACCGGCGTCAGGGTCTTTTTCGGGAAACATTCAGTACTTC.

A remark on this clone: A clone one base away is much larger, so this may be a read error. The rearrangement links TRBV7-9 to TRBJ2-7, with no clear D. Germline-derived CDR1 and CDR2 are SEHNR and FQNEAQ (reference sequence). The CDR3 consists of 11 residues. Trimming cost V 3 bases and J 3 bases, with 3 bases left between them. CDR3: CASSFSYEQYF. The CDR3 DNA reads as TGTGCCAGCAGCTTCAGCTACGAGCAGTACTTC.

The V call is TRBV28, the J call TRBJ2-3, with 10 bases identical to TRBD1. Germline V lookup: CDR1 MDHEN, CDR2 SYDVKM. With V trimmed by 6 bases and J by 1 base, 4 bases remained unmatched. This CDR3 contains 15 residues. CDR3 nucleotide sequence: TGTGCCAGCAGCGGACAGGGGGTGGGCACAGATACGCAGTATTTT. Amino acids: CASSGQGVGTDTQYF.

The chain joins TRBV6-1 to TRBJ1-5; TRBD1 matches at 7 bases. The V segment lost 5 bases and the J segment 11 bases; nucleotides outside the gene matches: 15. The CDR3 length is 15 residues. Germline-derived CDR1 and CDR2 are MNHNS and SASEGT. The CDR3 nucleotides are TGTGCCAGCAGTTCCGCAGGGGGTCCAAAAGGGGCCCAGCATTTT. Its protein is CASSSAGGPKGAQHF.

The chain combines TRBV4-2 with TRBJ2-1, with 9 bases matching TRBD2. V shed 1 base and J 6 bases; nucleotides not matched to a gene: 4. The CDR3 length is 15 residues. Germline loops: CDR1 LGHNA, CDR2 YNFKEQ. CDR3 in amino acids: CASSQGSGRGNEQFF. The DNA of the CDR3 is TGTGCCAGCAGCCAAGGTAGCGGGAGAGGCAATGAGCAGTTCTTC.

The chain combines TRBV18 with TRBJ1-3; 10 nucleotides line up with TRBD1. The CDR3 is made up of 19 amino acids. The V gene's germline CDR1 is KGHSH and CDR2 LQKENI. The ends lost 4 bases at V and 7 bases at J; junction bases unmatched: 19. The DNA for the CDR3 is TGTGCCAGCTCACTTGGGCTCCTAACCGGGACAGGGGAGAGGAACACCATATATTTT. It specifies CASSLGLLTGTGERNTIYF.

The chain uses TRBV7-8 and TRBJ2-7, with 7 bases aligning to TRBD2. Germline V lookup: CDR1 SGHVS, CDR2 FQNEAQ. The CDR3 spans 14 residues. Trimming cost V 6 bases and J 0 bases; bases outside gene matches: 5. Written as DNA, the CDR3 is TGTGCCAGCAGTAACCTAGCGGCCTCCTACGAGCAGTACTTC. It codes for CASSNLAASYEQYF. The variable domain in full, completed from reference TRBV7-8 and TRBJ2-7, reads GAGVSQSPRYKVAKRGQDVALRCDPISGHVSLFWYQQALGQGPEFLTYFQNEAQLDKSGLPSDRFFAERPEGSVSTLKIQRTQQEDSAVYLCASSNLAASYEQYFGPGTRLTVT.

This clone has more than one count but fewer than ten. The rearrangement links TRBV28 to TRBJ2-1; D is unresolved. Germline CDR1 MDHEN, CDR2 SYDVKM. The ends were cut back, 7 bases at V and 0 bases at J, with 10 bases in the middle. The CDR3 loop spans 14 amino acids. The CDR3 coding sequence is TGTGCCAGCACCGACTTAAGCTCCTACAATGAGCAGTTCTTC. It is translated as CASTDLSSYNEQFF.

This clone appeared a few times. The chain links TRBV4-1 to TRBJ2-7; 8 nucleotides line up with TRBD1. V lost 7 bases to trimming and J lost 7 bases; unmatched junction nucleotides: 15. Germline V gene data show CDR1 as MGHRA and CDR2 as YSYEKL. CDR3 size: 15 residues. The CDR3: CASTPQGVGEEEQYF. The CDR3 nucleotides read TGCGCCAGCACCCCACAGGGGGTCGGGGAAGAAGAGCAGTACTTC.

This rearrangement joins TRBV6-5 to TRBJ2-7, with D maybe TRBD1 (5 bases). This CDR3 spans 15 amino acids. Per germline, CDR1 MNHEY and CDR2 SVGAGI. Trimming removed 2 bases from V and 2 bases from J, with 13 bases in between. The CDR3 region has the DNA TGTGCCAGCAGTTACAAAGGGGATGGGCCCTACGAGCAGTACTTC. Translation: CASSYKGDGPYEQYF.

The chain joins TRBV15 to TRBJ2-3, with 7 positions matching TRBD1. CDR3 size: 16 residues. The germline CDR1 and CDR2 sequences are LNHNV and YYDKDF (reference sequence). The junction had 10 bases not matched to a gene; V was cut back by 5 bases and J by 2 bases. The CDR3 protein is CATSLIPGQLTDTQYF. CDR3 DNA sequence: TGTGCCACCAGCCTTATACCGGGACAGCTCACAGATACGCAGTATTTT.

V gene TRBV5-1 combines with J gene TRBJ2-7, with 9 nucleotides matching TRBD2. The CDR3 totals 17 residues. Looked up from germline, CDR1 is SGHRS and CDR2 is YFSETQ. Trimming cost V 4 bases and J 1 base; bases outside gene matches: 12. In DNA, the CDR3 is TGCGCCAGCAGCCCGGGAGGTAGCGGGGGCGGTTCCTACGAGCAGTACTTC. Residues: CASSPGGSGGGSYEQYF.

V is TRBV7-3 and J is TRBJ2-2; D uncertain. Germline values: CDR1 SGHTA, CDR2 FQGTGA. The germline V and J ends were trimmed by 3 bases and 7 bases, with 6 bases remaining between them. The CDR3 has 12 amino acids. CDR3 sequence (DNA): TGTGCCAGCAGCTTTTATAGCGGGGAGCTGTTTTTT. Amino acids: CASSFYSGELFF.

This clone was counted only a few times. The V call is TRBV19, the J call TRBJ1-5; D might be TRBD1 (6 bases). The CDR3 extends over 15 amino acids. Between the trimmed V and J ends, which lost 6 bases and 6 bases, there was a span of 18 bases. Per the germline V gene, CDR1 is LNHDA and CDR2 is SQIVND (reference sequence). DNA for the CDR3: TGTGCCAGTAGACCCAACCACAGGGTTGGTCAGCCCCAGCATTTT. Protein product: CASRPNHRVGQPQHF.

Remarks on this clone: An end of the junction differs from the germline gene, which may be a read error. The gene calls are TRBV7-9 and TRBJ1-2; 11 bases align to TRBD1. The germline V gene encodes CDR1 SEHNR and CDR2 FQNEAQ (reference sequence). This CDR3 has 16 residues. CDR3: CSSSFTGTGGGYGYTF. The CDR3 DNA follows: TGTTCCAGCAGCTTCACCGGGACAGGGGGTGGCTATGGCTACACCTTC.

In nucleotides, the CDR3 is TGTGCCAGCAGTGAAGCCCCACAGGGGTTGAATGAAAAACTGTTTTTT. This sequence encodes CASSEAPQGLNEKLFF. The chain uses TRBV6-1 and TRBJ1-4, with 7 bases fitting TRBD1. The germline CDR1 and CDR2 sequences are MNHNS and SASEGT. With 0 bases clipped from V and 5 bases from J, the junction kept 6 bases outside the gene matches. The length of the CDR3 is 16 residues.

This rearrangement joins TRBV25-1 to TRBJ1-6, with a weak D call TRBD1 (5 bases). The CDR3 runs 15 residues. CDR1 and CDR2 from the germline V gene are MGHDK and SYGVNS. Trimming took 3 bases from V and 10 from J, leaving 16 bases between them. CDR3 loop: CASSDPGGLGSPLHF. The CDR3 DNA follows: TGTGCCAGCAGTGATCCGGGGGGGTTGGGGTCACCCCTCCACTTT.

V and J are TRBV29-1 and TRBJ1-2; tentative D call: TRBD1 (5 bases). The CDR3 consists of 12 residues. Trimming removed 6 bases at V and 3 bases at J, with 11 bases between. Germline lookup yields CDR1 SQVTM and CDR2 ANQGSEA. The CDR3: CSVSTAHYGYTF. CDR3 coding DNA: TGCAGCGTCTCGACAGCCCACTATGGCTACACCTTC.